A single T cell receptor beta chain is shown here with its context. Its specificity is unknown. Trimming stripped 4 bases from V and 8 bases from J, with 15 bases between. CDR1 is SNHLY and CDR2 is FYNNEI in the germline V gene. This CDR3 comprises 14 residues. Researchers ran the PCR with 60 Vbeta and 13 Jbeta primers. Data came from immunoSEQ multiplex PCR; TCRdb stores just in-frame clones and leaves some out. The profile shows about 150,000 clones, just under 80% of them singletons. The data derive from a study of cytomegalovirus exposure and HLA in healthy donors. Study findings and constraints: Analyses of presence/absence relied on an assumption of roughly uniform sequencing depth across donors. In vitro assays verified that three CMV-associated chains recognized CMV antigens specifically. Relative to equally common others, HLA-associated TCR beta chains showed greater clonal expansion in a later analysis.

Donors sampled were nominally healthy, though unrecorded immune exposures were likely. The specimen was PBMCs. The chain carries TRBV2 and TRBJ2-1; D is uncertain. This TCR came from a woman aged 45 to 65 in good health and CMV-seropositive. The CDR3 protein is CASSVMRSVDEQFF. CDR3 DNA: TGTGCCAGCAGTGTGATGAGGAGTGTCGATGAGCAGTTCTTC.